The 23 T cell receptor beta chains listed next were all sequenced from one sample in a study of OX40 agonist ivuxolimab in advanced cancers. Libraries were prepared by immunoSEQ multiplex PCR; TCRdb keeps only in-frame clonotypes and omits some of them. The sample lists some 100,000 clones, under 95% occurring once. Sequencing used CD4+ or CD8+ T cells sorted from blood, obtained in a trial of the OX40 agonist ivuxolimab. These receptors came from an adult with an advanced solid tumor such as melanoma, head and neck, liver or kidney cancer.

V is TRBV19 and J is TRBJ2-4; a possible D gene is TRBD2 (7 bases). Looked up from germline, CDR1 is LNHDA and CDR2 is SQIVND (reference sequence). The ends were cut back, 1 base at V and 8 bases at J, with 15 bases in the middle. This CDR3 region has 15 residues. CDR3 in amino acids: CASSIAGGAPYIQYF. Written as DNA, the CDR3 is TGTGCCAGTAGTATAGCTGGGGGGGCGCCGTACATTCAGTACTTC.

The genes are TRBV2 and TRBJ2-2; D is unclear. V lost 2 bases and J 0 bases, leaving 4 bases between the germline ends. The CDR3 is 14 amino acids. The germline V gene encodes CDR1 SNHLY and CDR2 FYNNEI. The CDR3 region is CASSERTNTGELFF. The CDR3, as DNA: TGTGCCAGCAGTGAACGGACGAACACCGGGGAGCTGTTTTTT.

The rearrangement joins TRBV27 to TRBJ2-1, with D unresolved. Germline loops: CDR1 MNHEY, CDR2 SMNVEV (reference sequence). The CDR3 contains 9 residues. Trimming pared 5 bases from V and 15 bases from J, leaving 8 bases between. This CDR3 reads CASSPPGFF. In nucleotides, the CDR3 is TGTGCCAGCAGTCCCCCGGGGTTCTTC.

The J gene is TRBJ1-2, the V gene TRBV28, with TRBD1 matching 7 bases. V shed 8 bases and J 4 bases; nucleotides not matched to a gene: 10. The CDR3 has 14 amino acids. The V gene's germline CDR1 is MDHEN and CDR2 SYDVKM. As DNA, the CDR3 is TGTGCCAGCGACGACAGGGATAAGGGCTATGGCTACACCTTC. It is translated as CASDDRDKGYGYTF.

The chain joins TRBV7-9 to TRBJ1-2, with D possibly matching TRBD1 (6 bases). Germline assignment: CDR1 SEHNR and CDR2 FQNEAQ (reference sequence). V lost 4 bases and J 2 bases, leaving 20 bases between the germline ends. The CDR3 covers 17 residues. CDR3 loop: CASSWGAAESWNYGYTF. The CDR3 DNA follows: TGTGCCAGCAGCTGGGGGGCAGCCGAGAGTTGGAACTATGGCTACACCTTC.

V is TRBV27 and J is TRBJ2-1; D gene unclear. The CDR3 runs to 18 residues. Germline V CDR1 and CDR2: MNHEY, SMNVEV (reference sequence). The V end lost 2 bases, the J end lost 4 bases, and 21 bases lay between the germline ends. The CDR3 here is CASSLPVGRRPKYNEQFF. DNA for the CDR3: TGTGCCAGCAGTTTACCCGTAGGACGGCGCCCCAAGTACAATGAGCAGTTCTTC.

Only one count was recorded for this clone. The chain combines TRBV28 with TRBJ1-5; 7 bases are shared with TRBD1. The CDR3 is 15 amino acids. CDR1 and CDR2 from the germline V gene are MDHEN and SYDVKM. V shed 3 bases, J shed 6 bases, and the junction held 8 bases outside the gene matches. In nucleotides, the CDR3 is TGTGCCAGCAGTTTGGCTGGACAGGCAAGTCAGCCCCAGCATTTT. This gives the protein CASSLAGQASQPQHF.

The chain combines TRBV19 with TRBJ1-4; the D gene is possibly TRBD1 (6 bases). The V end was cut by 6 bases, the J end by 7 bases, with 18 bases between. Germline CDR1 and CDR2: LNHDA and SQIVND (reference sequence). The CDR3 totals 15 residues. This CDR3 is CASSPLPGAGEKLFF. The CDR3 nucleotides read TGTGCCAGTAGCCCCCTTCCGGGGGCGGGTGAAAAACTGTTTTTT.

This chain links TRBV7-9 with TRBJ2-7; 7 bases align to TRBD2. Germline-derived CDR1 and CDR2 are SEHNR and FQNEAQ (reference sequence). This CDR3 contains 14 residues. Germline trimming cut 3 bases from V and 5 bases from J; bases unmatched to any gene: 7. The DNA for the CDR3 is TGTGCCAGCAGCTTCCGCCTAGCGGAGGACGAGCAGTACTTC. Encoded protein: CASSFRLAEDEQYF.

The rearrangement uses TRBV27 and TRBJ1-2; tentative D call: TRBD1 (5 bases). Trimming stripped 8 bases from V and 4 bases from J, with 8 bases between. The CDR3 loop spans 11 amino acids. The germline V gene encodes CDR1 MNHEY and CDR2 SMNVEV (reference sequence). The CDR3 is CASSGGYGYTF. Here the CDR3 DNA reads TGTGCCAGCTCTGGGGGCTATGGCTACACCTTC.

The CDR3 loop reads CASSLFEGYNEQFF. The DNA for the CDR3 is TGTGCCAGCAGCTTGTTTGAGGGGTACAATGAGCAGTTCTTC. The chain employs TRBV7-9 and TRBJ2-1; either TRBD1 or TRBD2 may supply D (5 bases each). The germline V gene encodes CDR1 SEHNR and CDR2 FQNEAQ (reference sequence). The V gene lost 3 bases and the J gene lost 4 bases, with 10 bases spanning the gap. This CDR3 has 14 residues. Drawing the rest from reference TRBV7-9 and TRBJ2-1, the complete variable domain is DTGVSQNPRHKITKRGQNVTFRCDPISEHNRLYWYRQTLGQGPEFLTYFQNEAQLEKSRLLSDRFSAERPKGSFSTLEIQRTEQGDSAMYLCASSLFEGYNEQFFGPGTRLTVL.

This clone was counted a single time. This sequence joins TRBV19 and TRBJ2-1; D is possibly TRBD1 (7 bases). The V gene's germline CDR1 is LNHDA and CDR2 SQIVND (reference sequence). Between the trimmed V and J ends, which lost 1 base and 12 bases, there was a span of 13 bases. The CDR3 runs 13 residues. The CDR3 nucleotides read TGTGCCAGTAGTATAGTGGAGGGGGCAGTGCAGTTCTTC. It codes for CASSIVEGAVQFF.

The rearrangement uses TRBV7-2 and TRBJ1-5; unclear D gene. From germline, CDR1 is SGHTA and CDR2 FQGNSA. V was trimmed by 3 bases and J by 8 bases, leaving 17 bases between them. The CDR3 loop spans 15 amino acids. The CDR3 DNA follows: TGTGCCAGCAGCTTGGCCGGGATATCATTCGAGCCCCAGCATTTT. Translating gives CASSLAGISFEPQHF. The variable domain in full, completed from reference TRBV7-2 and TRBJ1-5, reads GAGVSQSPSNKVTEKGKDVELRCDPISGHTALYWYRQSLGQGLEFLIYFQGNSAPDKSGLPSDRFSAERTGGSVSTLTIQRTQQEDSAVYLCASSLAGISFEPQHFGDGTRLSIL.

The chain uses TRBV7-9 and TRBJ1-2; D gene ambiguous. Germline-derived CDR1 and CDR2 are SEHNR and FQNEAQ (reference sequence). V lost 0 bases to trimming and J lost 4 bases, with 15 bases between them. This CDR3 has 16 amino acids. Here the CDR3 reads CASSLAGSSPVYGYTF. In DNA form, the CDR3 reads TGTGCCAGCAGCTTAGCGGGGTCCAGCCCTGTCTATGGCTACACCTTC.

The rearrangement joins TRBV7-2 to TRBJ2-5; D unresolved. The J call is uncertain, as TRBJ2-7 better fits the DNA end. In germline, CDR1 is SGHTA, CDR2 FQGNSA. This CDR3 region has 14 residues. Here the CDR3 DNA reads TGTGCCAGCAGCTCCAGAGGTGGGGCCTACGAGCAGTACTTC. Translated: CASSSRGGAYEQYF.

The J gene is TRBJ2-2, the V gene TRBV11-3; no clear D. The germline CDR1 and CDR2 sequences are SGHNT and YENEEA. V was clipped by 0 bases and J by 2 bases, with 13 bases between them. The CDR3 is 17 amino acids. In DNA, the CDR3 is TGTGCCAGCAGCTTAGACTCGTATGGATCCAACACCGGGGAGCTGTTTTTT. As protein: CASSLDSYGSNTGELFF.

The CDR3 DNA reads TGTGCCTGGAGTAGACTCACAGATACGCAGTATTTT. It is translated as CAWSRLTDTQYF. The chain joins TRBV30 to TRBJ2-3; D not certain. The V gene lost 2 bases and the J gene lost 2 bases, with 5 bases spanning the gap. CDR1 and CDR2 (germline): GTSNPN, SVGIG (reference sequence). There are 12 residues in the CDR3.

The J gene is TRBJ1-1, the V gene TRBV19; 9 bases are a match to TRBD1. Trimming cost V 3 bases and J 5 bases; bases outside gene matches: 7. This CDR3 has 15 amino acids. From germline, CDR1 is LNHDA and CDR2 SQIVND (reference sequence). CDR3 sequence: CASSMEDRGWTEAFF. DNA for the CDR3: TGTGCCAGTAGTATGGAGGACAGGGGATGGACTGAAGCTTTCTTT. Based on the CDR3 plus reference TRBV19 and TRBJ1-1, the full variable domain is DGGITQSPKYLFRKEGQNVTLSCEQNLNHDAMYWYRQDPGQGLRLIYYSQIVNDFQKGDIAEGYSVSREKKESFPLTVTSAQKNPTAFYLCASSMEDRGWTEAFFGQGTRLTVV.

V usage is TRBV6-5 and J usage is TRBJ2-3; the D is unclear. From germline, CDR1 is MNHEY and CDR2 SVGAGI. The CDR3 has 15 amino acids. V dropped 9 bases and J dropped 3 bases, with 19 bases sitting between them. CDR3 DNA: TGTGCCAGTAAAAAGATATTGTCCCTAACAGATACGCAGTATTTT. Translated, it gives CASKKILSLTDTQYF.

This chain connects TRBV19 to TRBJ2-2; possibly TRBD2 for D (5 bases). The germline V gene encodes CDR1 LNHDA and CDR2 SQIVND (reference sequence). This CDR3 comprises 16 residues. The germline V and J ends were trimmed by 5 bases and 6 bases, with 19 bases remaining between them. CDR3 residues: CASSPQIGIGAGELFF. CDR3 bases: TGTGCCAGTAGTCCCCAGATAGGGATCGGGGCCGGGGAGCTGTTTTTT.

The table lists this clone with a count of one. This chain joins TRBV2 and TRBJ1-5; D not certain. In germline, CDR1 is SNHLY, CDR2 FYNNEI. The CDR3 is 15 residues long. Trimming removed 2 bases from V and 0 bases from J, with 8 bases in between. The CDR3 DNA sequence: TGTGCCAGCAGTGAAAGAGGGTATAGCAATCAGCCCCAGCATTTT. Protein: CASSERGYSNQPQHF.

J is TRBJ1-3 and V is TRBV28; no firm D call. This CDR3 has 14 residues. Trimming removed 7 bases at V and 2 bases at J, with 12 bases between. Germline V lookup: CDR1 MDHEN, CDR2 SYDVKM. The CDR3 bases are TGTGCCAGCACCCAAGGCGAAACTGGAAACACCATATATTTT. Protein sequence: CASTQGETGNTIYF.

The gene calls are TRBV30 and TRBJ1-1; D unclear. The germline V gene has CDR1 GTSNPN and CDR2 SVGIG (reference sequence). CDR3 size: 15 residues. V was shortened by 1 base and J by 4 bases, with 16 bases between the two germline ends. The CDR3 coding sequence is TGTGCCTGGAGTGGGCAGGCCGGTCGGGGCACTGAAGCTTTCTTT. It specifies CAWSGQAGRGTEAFF. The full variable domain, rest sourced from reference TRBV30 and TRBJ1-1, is SQTIHQWPATLVQPVGSPLSLECTVEGTSNPNLYWYRQAAGRGLQLLFYSVGIGQISSEVPQNLSASRPQDRQFILSSKKLLLSDSGFYLCAWSGQAGRGTEAFFGQGTRLTVV.